The sequence of this TCR beta chain was determined in a study of long-term antiretroviral therapy in people with HIV (dated by TCRdb to 2021 to 2024). With regard to the full study: Collection of the earliest samples took place about a decade ahead of the 2015 WHO recommendation for immediate ART, at a time when ART was typically delayed until CD4 counts fell. Of the 30 to 35 participants with HIV, roughly 10 were female. Test extractions of a monoclonal T-cell line alongside approximately 34 polyclonal samples showed no cross-contamination during QIAcube processing. A total of under 250 cryopreserved PBMC samples came from a few dozen adults with confirmed HIV infection and were collected serially over a mean of about six years (range 1-12). Whether ART initiation and durable HIV suppression were associated with changes in peripheral blood TRB repertoire composition and diversity was tested in a retrospective serial study. Broad study findings and their caveats: Inferences about post-ART repertoire changes were limited because no data were available on ART adherence, viral resistance or therapy changes. Unsorted PBMC were profiled instead of sorted CD4+ and CD8+ T cells because pre-ART samples had limited cell numbers. Narrower CDR3 length ranges were observed in HIV repertoires than in controls, and an antigen-experienced repertoire with only a slight naive shift after ART was suggested by the network structure. Starting ART was linked to a significant rise in TRB diversity, yet even after long-term ART the diversity remained significantly lower than in transplant donor controls. The repertoire was dominated across all time points by expanded TRB clones identified before ART initiation, although this dominance was seen to fluctuate and to decrease in many PLHIV after ART. The samples span the years 2004 to 2017, and the ART regimens used at that time may not be as effective as current regimens. Because PBMC availability was limited, only the TCR beta chain was sequenced, with no alpha chain pairing.

Concerning this clone itself: The clone's antigen remains unknown. The record has no base qualities; no much larger clone is one base away.

To be included, a participant needed at least one PBMC sample from before ART initiation plus at least two post-ART samples. All participants with HIV were treated in the United States of America. Cryopreserved samples of about 0.95-10 million PBMC were thawed and washed before DNA extraction. At the time of the earliest PBMC sample for each participant with HIV, ages ranged from about 23 to 60 years. Each participant contributed PBMC samples from 1-4 timepoints before ART initiation and 2-8 timepoints after ART initiation, with a median of 7 samples. Serial HIV viral load, CD4+ T-cell count, ART history and demographic data were obtained for every participant. Genomic DNA was extracted from unsorted PBMC with a Qiagen kit on a QIAcube, with processing performed in batches of 12 samples. As encoded in the germline V gene (reference sequence), CDR1 is SGHNT while CDR2 is YYREEE. The CDR3, from cysteine to phenylalanine, totals 16 residues. This entry keeps only the CDR3 DNA: 48 bases, framed from base 1. Trimming removed 0 bases from V and 5 bases from J; the gene matches leave 3 bases unexplained.

The immunoSEQ hsTCRB v3.0 assay was used at survey level resolution to sequence the TRB variable region. The target sequencing depth for TRB was about 40,000-55,000 T-cell genomes per sample. TRB libraries were pooled and sequenced on an Illumina MiSeq using a v3 150-cycle kit. From the authors' description of their analysis: Repertoire analysis was run in R within a reproducible Nextflow workflow that covered QC, data transformation and analysis. LymphoSeq2, an R package for exploring AIRR-Seq data, was used to implement custom analyses. A few samples that produced fewer than 5000 total TRB sequences were removed, so approximately 170 HIV repertoires were analyzed. Among the roughly 180 retained HIV repertoires, approximately 59 were collected before ART initiation and roughly 130 after ART initiation. Each repertoire was downsampled to 5000 TRB nucleotide sequences, and summary statistics were averaged across 100 downsampling iterations. TRB sequences were retained for analysis only if CDR3 regions of at least seven amino acids were present. A Shannon entropy-derived clonality score and the Gini coefficient were used to measure diversity. In the repertoire networks, any two of the top 5000 CDR3 amino acid sequences were linked whenever the two sequences differed by an edit distance of one. Antigen specificity groups and MHC restriction were predicted for TRB CDR3 amino acid sequences with GLIPH2. Known CMV, EBV, HIV or tissue antigen associations were flagged by matching CDR3 amino acid sequences against VDJdb and McPAS-TCR. Pre-ART, post-ART and control groups were compared with Wilcoxon signed-rank tests and Holm-Bonferroni correction. Here the immuneACCESS table is served through TCRdb, limited to in-frame sequences with V and J called. Missing clones are a known gap in these copies; in checked studies unresolved V genes cover under half, and the rest lacks a known reason. D and trimming were read from the DNA, whereas the V and J calls and clone size are those reported in that table. The sample table shows some 31,000 clones, and roughly 97% are seen once. The ten largest clones represent approximately 1.9% of the sample.

The sequence joins TRBV5-4 to TRBJ2-3; 13 nucleotides in the junction match TRBD2. The sample consisted of unsorted PBMCs, taken 7.6 years after starting antiretroviral therapy. The TCR originated in a man under 40 with HIV. The DNA sequence is TGTGCCAGCAGCTTGGGCGGACTAGCGGGAGTAGATACGCAGTATTTT. Translated, it reads CASSLGGLAGVDTQYF.